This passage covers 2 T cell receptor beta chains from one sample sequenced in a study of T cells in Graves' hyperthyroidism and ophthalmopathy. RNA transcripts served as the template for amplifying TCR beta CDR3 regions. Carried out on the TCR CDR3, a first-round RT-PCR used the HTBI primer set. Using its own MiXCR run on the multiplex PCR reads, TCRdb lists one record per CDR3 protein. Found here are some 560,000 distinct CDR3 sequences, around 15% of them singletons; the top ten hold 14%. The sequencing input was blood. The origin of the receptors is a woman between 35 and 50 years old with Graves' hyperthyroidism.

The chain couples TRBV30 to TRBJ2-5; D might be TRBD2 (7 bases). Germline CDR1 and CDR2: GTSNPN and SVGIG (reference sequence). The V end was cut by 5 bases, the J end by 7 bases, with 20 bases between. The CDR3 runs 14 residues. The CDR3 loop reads CAWSVGGPVGTQYF. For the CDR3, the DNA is TGTGCCTGGTCCGTGGGGGGGCCGGTCGGGACCCAGTACTTC.

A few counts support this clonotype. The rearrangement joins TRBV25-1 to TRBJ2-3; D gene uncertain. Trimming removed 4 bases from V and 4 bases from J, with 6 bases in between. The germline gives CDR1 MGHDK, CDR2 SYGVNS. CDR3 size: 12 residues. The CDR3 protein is CASSAPADTQYF. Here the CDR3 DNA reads TGTGCCAGCAGTGCCCCCGCAGATACGCAGTATTTT.